This T cell receptor (beta chain) was observed in a study of cytomegalovirus exposure and HLA in healthy donors. As for the study in general: From donors who were HLA-typed, an early data release held 81 million or so unique TCRs. Study conclusions and caveats: The authors excluded some V segments, including TRBV6-2 and TRBV6-3, as indistinguishable.

The V gene end was trimmed by 5 bases and the J gene end by 8 bases; junction bases not matched to a gene: 12. Germline-derived CDR1 and CDR2 are SGHTA and FQGNSA. This CDR3 is built from 15 residues. A note on this clone: What it recognizes is unknown.

PCR was performed using 60 Vbeta and 13 Jbeta primers. Produced via immunoSEQ multiplex PCR; TCRdb's table is partial and in-frame only. This repertoire shows about 140,000 clones, about three quarters found once; its top ten account for 6.8%. This TCR was sampled from a man in his forties in good health and CMV-seropositive. The V gene is TRBV7-2, the J gene TRBJ1-2; TRBD1 matches 9 bases. The sample taken for sequencing was PBMCs. CDR3 coding DNA: TGTGCCAGCAGCCCGATGCGGGGACAGGGTCGGGGCTACACCTTC. Encoded protein: CASSPMRGQGRGYTF.